Listed below are T cell receptor beta chains from one sample, sequenced in a study of T cells after yellow fever vaccination. Each CDR3 protein is one row after TCRdb ran MiXCR on the 5' RACE reads. The sample lists about 260,000 distinct CDR3 sequences, under 15% occurring once. The source material was CD4+ T cells sorted from PBMCs, sampled 45 days after the yellow fever booster vaccination. The receptors here all came from a man between 25 and 39 years old who received the YFV17D yellow fever vaccine. CDR3s include the opening cysteine and the closing phenylalanine or tryptophan. The D gene is left open where the match is weak. A row's size may be missing; if present it is once, few, many or a size class.

>NA|NA|TRBJ2-7|TRBV27
CASNFSGGCGEQYF
TGTGCCAGCAACTTCTCAGGAGGGTGCGGCGAGCAGTACTTC
>NA|NA|TRBJ2-1|TRBV5-1
CASSSTNLRWGYGQFF
TGCGCCAGCAGCTCCACCAACCTCAGGTGGGGGTATGGGCAGTTCTTC
>NA|few|TRBJ1-1|TRBV12-3/TRBV12-4
CASSPSGGAGEAFF
TGTGCCAGCAGTCCCTCGGGCGGGGCGGGTGAAGCTTTCTTT
>TRBD1|few|TRBJ1-4|TRBV20-1
CSARRGQGHEKLFF
TGCAGTGCTAGACGGGGACAGGGTCATGAAAAACTGTTTTTT
>NA|few|TRBJ1-6|TRBV3-1
CASSQRMSGSPLHF
TGTGCCAGCAGCCAGCGGATGAGCGGTTCACCCCTCCACTTT
>NA|few|TRBJ1-4|TRBV30
CAWSVLGRNEKLFF
TGTGCCTGGAGTGTACTGGGCCGTAATGAAAAACTGTTTTTT
>NA|few|TRBJ2-1|TRBV20-1
CSPGRLYNEQFF
TGCAGTCCGGGACGGCTATACAATGAGCAGTTCTTC
>TRBD1|NA|TRBJ2-7|TRBV24-1
CATSDSGQGTYEQYF
TGTGCCACCAGTGATTCCGGACAGGGGACCTACGAGCAGTACTTC
>TRBD2|NA|TRBJ2-5|TRBV2
CASMREGLETQYF
TGTGCCAGCATGCGGGAGGGCCTGGAGACCCAGTACTTC
>NA|few|TRBJ1-1|TRBV12-3/TRBV12-4
CASRTMGLNTEAFF
TGTGCCAGCCGAACAATGGGGTTGAACACTGAAGCTTTCTTT
>NA|few|TRBJ2-2|TRBV7-2
CASSGGGYTGELFF
TGTGCCAGCAGCGGCGGTGGGTACACCGGGGAGCTGTTTTTT
>NA|NA|TRBJ1-2|TRBV6-2/TRBV6-3
CASSPPQGTPNGYTF
TGTGCCAGCAGTCCCCCCCAGGGGACCCCTAATGGCTACACCTTC
>NA|NA|TRBJ1-1|TRBV29-1
CSVAGALNTEAFF
TGCAGCGTTGCGGGGGCCTTGAACACTGAAGCTTTCTTT
>NA|NA|TRBJ2-7|TRBV20-1
CSARPPSGSYEQYF
TGCAGTGCTAGGCCCCCTTCCGGAAGCTACGAGCAGTACTTC
>NA|few|TRBJ2-2|TRBV18
CASSPDSDTGELFF
TGTGCCAGCTCACCGGACAGTGACACCGGGGAGCTGTTTTTT
>NA|few|TRBJ1-1|TRBV6-5
CASSLLAGATGNTEAFF
TGTGCCAGCAGCTTACTCGCCGGGGCTACGGGGAACACTGAAGCTTTCTTT
>NA|NA|TRBJ2-5|TRBV11-2
CASSLKLLRSETQYF
TGTGCCAGCAGCTTAAAACTACTCCGCAGCGAGACCCAGTACTTC
>TRBD2|NA|TRBJ2-1|TRBV2
CASTSPGTSGDNEQFF
TGTGCCAGCACTTCCCCCGGGACTAGCGGGGACAATGAGCAGTTCTTC
>TRBD1|few|TRBJ2-3|TRBV5-1
CASNSGTGNYTQYF
TGCGCCAGTAATTCCGGGACAGGAAATTATACGCAGTATTTT
>TRBD2|few|TRBJ2-1|TRBV7-3
CASSLTGTSGRGMVQFF
TGTGCCAGCAGCTTAACAGGGACTAGCGGGAGGGGAATGGTGCAGTTCTTC
>TRBD1|NA|TRBJ2-1|TRBV5-1
CASSPRGTGGVYNEQFF
TGCGCCAGCAGCCCGCGCGGGACAGGGGGCGTCTACAATGAGCAGTTCTTC
>NA|many|TRBJ2-2|TRBV7-3
CASSPGAKGNTGELFF
TGTGCCAGCAGCCCGGGTGCGAAGGGGAACACCGGGGAGCTGTTTTTT
>NA|few|TRBJ2-1|TRBV29-1
CSAPVSDREQFF
TGCAGCGCCCCGGTTTCGGACCGGGAGCAGTTCTTC
>NA|NA|TRBJ1-2|TRBV28
CASSNPNGYTF
TGTGCCAGCAGTAACCCGAATGGCTACACCTTC
>NA|many|TRBJ2-7|TRBV7-8
CASSLVGAYEQYF
TGTGCCAGCAGCTTAGTAGGTGCCTACGAGCAGTACTTC
>NA|few|TRBJ1-2|TRBV10-3
CATRRPPNYGYTF
TGTGCCACCCGAAGGCCACCAAACTATGGCTACACCTTC
>NA|few|TRBJ2-1|TRBV6-2/TRBV6-3
CASSYMIAGGNNEQFF
TGTGCCAGCAGTTACATGATTGCAGGGGGGAACAATGAGCAGTTCTTC
>NA|many|TRBJ2-3|TRBV3-1
CASRSPGDTQYF
TGTGCCAGCAGATCCCCCGGGGATACGCAGTATTTT
>TRBD2|few|TRBJ2-2|TRBV7-3
CASRLAGTGELFF
TGTGCCAGCCGACTAGCGGGCACCGGGGAGCTGTTTTTT
>NA|few|TRBJ2-7|TRBV20-1
CSGRGEGYEQYF
TGCAGTGGGAGGGGCGAGGGCTACGAGCAGTACTTC
>NA|many|TRBJ2-7|TRBV27
CASSLSGGSDYEQYF
TGTGCCAGCAGTTTATCTGGCGGATCGGACTACGAGCAGTACTTC
>TRBD1|NA|TRBJ2-5|TRBV15
CATGGTRQGLKTQYF
TGTGCCACCGGGGGAACTCGACAGGGTCTAAAGACCCAGTACTTC
>NA|few|TRBJ2-7|TRBV28
CASSLPGQGGEQYF
TGTGCCAGCAGTTTACCCGGACAGGGAGGGGAGCAGTACTTC
>NA|few|TRBJ2-2|TRBV20-1
CSAETDGELFF
TGCAGTGCTGAAACCGACGGGGAGCTGTTTTTT
>TRBD2|NA|TRBJ2-7|TRBV7-2
CASRTGTSGYEQYF
TGTGCCAGTCGGACCGGGACTAGCGGTTACGAGCAGTACTTC
>NA|NA|TRBJ1-2|TRBV4-2
CASSHYIGGMGGYTF
TGTGCCAGCAGCCATTACATTGGAGGGATGGGAGGCTACACCTTC
>NA|few|TRBJ2-7|TRBV10-2
CASSVDSYYEQYF
TGCGCCAGCAGTGTTGACAGCTACTACGAGCAGTACTTC
>NA|NA|TRBJ2-3|TRBV7-9
CASSLALPGSSDTQYF
TGTGCCAGCAGCTTAGCGCTGCCCGGGAGTTCAGATACGCAGTATTTT
>NA|many|TRBJ2-7|TRBV18
CASSSTLYEQYF
TGTGCCAGCTCATCCACACTCTACGAGCAGTACTTC
>TRBD2|few|TRBJ2-1|TRBV12-3/TRBV12-4
CASSLVGRAANEQFF
TGTGCCAGCAGTTTAGTCGGGAGGGCCGCAAATGAGCAGTTCTTC
>NA|once|TRBJ2-5|TRBV14
CASSRSRRDQETHYF
TGTGCCAGCAGCCGCTCCCGCAGGGACCAAGAGACCCATTACTTC
>TRBD2|many|TRBJ2-1|TRBV29-1
CSVERGSGGEQFF
TGCAGCGTGGAGCGGGGGAGTGGCGGTGAGCAGTTCTTC
>NA|few|TRBJ1-4|TRBV7-9
CASSSDWGGEKLFF
TGTGCCAGCAGCTCCGACTGGGGAGGAGAAAAACTGTTTTTT
>TRBD2|NA|TRBJ2-7|TRBV7-2
CASSLFREAYEQYF
TGTGCCAGCAGCTTATTTCGGGAGGCCTACGAGCAGTACTTC
>NA|NA|TRBJ1-3|TRBV20-1
CSANGPGSGNTIYF
TGCAGTGCTAATGGTCCCGGCTCTGGAAACACCATATATTTT
>NA|NA|TRBJ2-1|TRBV29-1
CSVDGSRLNEQFF
TGCAGCGTTGATGGCAGTCGGCTTAATGAGCAGTTCTTC
>NA|few|TRBJ2-7|TRBV20-1
CSARGLETGLYEQYF
TGCAGTGCTAGAGGTCTTGAGACAGGCCTCTACGAGCAGTACTTC
>NA|NA|TRBJ2-7|TRBV20-1
CSARRAGEDEQYF
TGCAGTGCTAGAAGGGCAGGGGAGGACGAGCAGTACTTC
>TRBD1|NA|TRBJ2-1|TRBV29-1
CSAKQGGARAYNEQFF
TGCAGCGCGAAGCAAGGGGGCGCAAGGGCCTACAATGAGCAGTTCTTC
>NA|NA|TRBJ2-1|TRBV2
CASSGFNEQFF
TGTGCCAGCAGTGGCTTCAATGAGCAGTTCTTC
>TRBD2|NA|TRBJ2-5|TRBV11-2
CASSLRQVARLAGGQETQYF
TGTGCCAGCAGCCTCCGACAGGTCGCGCGGCTAGCGGGAGGGCAAGAGACCCAGTACTTC
>TRBD1|many|TRBJ2-5|TRBV7-8
CASGRGQAETQYF
TGTGCCAGCGGACGAGGACAGGCAGAGACCCAGTACTTC
>NA|few|TRBJ2-7|TRBV10-1
CASSDQGSTYEQYF
TGCGCCAGCAGTGATCAGGGATCGACCTACGAGCAGTACTTC
>NA|NA|TRBJ1-1|TRBV7-9
CASSFSPNTEAFF
TGTGCCAGCAGCTTCAGTCCGAACACTGAAGCTTTCTTT
>NA|few|TRBJ2-3|TRBV5-1
CASKESTSTDTQYF
TGCGCCAGCAAGGAGAGTACTAGCACAGATACGCAGTATTTT
>TRBD1|NA|TRBJ1-3|TRBV4-3
CASSQGQGASSGNTIYF
TGCGCCAGCAGCCAGGGACAGGGGGCAAGCTCTGGAAACACCATATATTTT
>NA|NA|TRBJ2-3|TRBV15
CATSTLWAGSIDTQYF
TGTGCCACCAGCACCCTTTGGGCGGGTAGCATAGATACGCAGTATTTT
>NA|few|TRBJ2-6|TRBV28
CAGRNTGANVLTF
TGTGCCGGACGGAATACTGGGGCCAACGTCCTGACTTTC